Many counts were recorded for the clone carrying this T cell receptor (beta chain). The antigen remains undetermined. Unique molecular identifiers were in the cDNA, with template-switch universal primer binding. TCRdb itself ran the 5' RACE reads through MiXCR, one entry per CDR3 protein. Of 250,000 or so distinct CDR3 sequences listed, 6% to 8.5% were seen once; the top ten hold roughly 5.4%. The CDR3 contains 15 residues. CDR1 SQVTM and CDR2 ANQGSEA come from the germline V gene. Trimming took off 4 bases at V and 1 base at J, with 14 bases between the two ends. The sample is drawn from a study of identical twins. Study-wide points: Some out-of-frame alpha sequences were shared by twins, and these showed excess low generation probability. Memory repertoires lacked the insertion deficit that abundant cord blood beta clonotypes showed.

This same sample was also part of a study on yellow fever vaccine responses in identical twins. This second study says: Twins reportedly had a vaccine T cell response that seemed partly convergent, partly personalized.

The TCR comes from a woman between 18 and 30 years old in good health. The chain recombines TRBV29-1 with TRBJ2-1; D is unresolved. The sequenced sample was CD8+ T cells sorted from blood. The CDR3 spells CSVGGSHQSYNEQFF. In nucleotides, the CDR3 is TGCAGCGTTGGTGGCAGTCATCAATCCTACAATGAGCAGTTCTTC.